Following are 18 T cell receptor beta chains from one sample sequenced in a study of PD-1 blockade in classical Hodgkin lymphoma. Specified time point: newly diagnosed, previously untreated cHL patient sample. Investigators isolated CD4+ T cells from thawed PBMCs through magnetic negative selection. The repertoire was sequenced with immunoSEQ multiplex PCR; TCRdb's copy has only in-frame clones and lacks some. The sample holds just under 20,000 clones, under 85% seen once. The sequencing sample was made of CD4+ T cells from blood. The receptors stem from a human donor with classical Hodgkin lymphoma.

V is TRBV19 and J is TRBJ1-4; D not certain. CDR1 is LNHDA, CDR2 SQIVND, per germline (reference sequence). Trimming stripped 9 bases from V and 7 bases from J, with 9 bases between. This CDR3 region has 11 residues. The CDR3 DNA reads as TGTGCCAGCCGAGTGGGTGAAAAACTGTTTTTT. This translates into CASRVGEKLFF.

This clone has just a few counts. The chain carries TRBV6-5 and TRBJ1-2, with 10 bases identical to TRBD1. Trimming removed 5 bases from V and 2 bases from J; junction bases left unmatched: 2. The CDR3 contains 14 residues. Germline CDR1 reads MNHEY; CDR2 reads SVGAGI. CDR3 amino acids: CASSLDRGNYGYTF. The DNA for the CDR3 is TGTGCCAGCAGTCTGGACAGGGGGAACTATGGCTACACCTTC.

This chain connects TRBV25-1 to TRBJ1-6; D is ambiguous. Trimming removed 1 base from V and 15 bases from J, with 13 bases in between. Germline V gene sequence: CDR1 MGHDK, CDR2 SYGVNS. The CDR3 covers 13 residues. In nucleotides, the CDR3 is TGTGCCAGCAGTGAATCGGGAGGCCCACTCCTCCACTTT. It specifies CASSESGGPLLHF.

This chain joins TRBV5-4 and TRBJ2-1, with 13 bases that match TRBD2. CDR1 and CDR2 (germline): SGHNT, YYREEE (reference sequence). J lost 14 bases, V lost 4 bases, and 12 bases had no gene match. The CDR3 runs to 15 residues. The CDR3 protein is CASSELAGGPGVEFF. In DNA, the CDR3 is TGTGCCAGCAGCGAACTAGCGGGAGGGCCCGGTGTGGAGTTCTTC.

The chain couples TRBV5-1 to TRBJ2-7; no reliable D call. Germline CDR1 and CDR2: SGHRS and YFSETQ. CDR3 length: 14 amino acids. Trimming cost V 4 bases and J 6 bases, with 17 bases left between them. The DNA for the CDR3 is TGCGCCAGCAGCGAATGGACGCAATTTGGCGAGCAGTACTTC. As protein: CASSEWTQFGEQYF.

The chain couples TRBV5-6 to TRBJ1-2; TRBD1 agrees at 8 bases. Trimming cost V 4 bases and J 7 bases; bases outside gene matches: 6. CDR3 length: 13 residues. CDR1 and CDR2 (germline): SGHDT, YYEEEE. This chain's CDR3 is CASSLDRVGGYTF. The CDR3 bases are TGTGCCAGCAGCCTGGACAGGGTCGGTGGCTACACCTTC.

The chain joins TRBV7-9 to TRBJ2-3; perhaps D is TRBD1 or TRBD2 (7 bases each). Germline loops: CDR1 SEHNR, CDR2 FQNEAQ (reference sequence). This CDR3 has 14 residues. The V gene lost 5 bases and the J gene lost 5 bases, with 14 bases spanning the gap. The CDR3 DNA is TGTGCCAGCAGCCTTGACAGGGAGGGAGATACGCAGTATTTT. This gives the protein CASSLDREGDTQYF. The full variable domain, in which reference TRBV7-9 and TRBJ2-3 provide the parts outside the CDR3, is DTGVSQNPRHKITKRGQNVTFRCDPISEHNRLYWYRQTLGQGPEFLTYFQNEAQLEKSRLLSDRFSAERPKGSFSTLEIQRTEQGDSAMYLCASSLDREGDTQYFGPGTRLTVL.

This clone has a single count. The V call is TRBV7-8, the J call TRBJ1-2, with D unclear. V was pared by 5 bases and J by 3 bases, with 13 bases between. CDR3 length equals 14 residues. The germline CDR1 and CDR2 sequences are SGHVS and FQNEAQ. This CDR3 is CASSAQPVDYGYTF. The CDR3 nucleotides are TGTGCCAGCAGCGCCCAACCAGTGGACTATGGCTACACCTTC.

The rearrangement uses TRBV7-2 and TRBJ1-1; 7 positions agree with TRBD1. Germline CDR1 SGHTA, CDR2 FQGNSA. This CDR3 contains 13 residues. V shed 4 bases, J shed 8 bases, and the junction held 7 bases outside the gene matches. The CDR3 protein is CASSSGQAREAFF. DNA for the CDR3: TGTGCCAGCAGCTCCGGACAGGCCCGCGAAGCTTTCTTT.

The rearrangement uses TRBV28 and TRBJ2-5, with a tentative D call TRBD1 (6 bases). The ends were cut back, 5 bases at V and 5 bases at J, with 18 bases in the middle. CDR1 is MDHEN, CDR2 SYDVKM, per germline. This CDR3 comprises 15 residues. CDR3 sequence: CASSATGHPGETQYF. The CDR3 DNA follows: TGTGCCAGCAGTGCGACAGGTCACCCGGGGGAGACCCAGTACTTC.

This clone was observed a single time. The V gene is TRBV18, the J gene TRBJ1-2; 10 bases are shared with TRBD1. J lost 7 bases, V lost 3 bases, and 11 bases had no gene match. CDR1 is KGHSH, CDR2 LQKENI, per germline. The CDR3 extends over 16 amino acids. The DNA of the CDR3 is TGTGCCAGCTCACCCATGACCCGACAGGGGGCGGGTGGCTACACCTTC. This sequence encodes CASSPMTRQGAGGYTF.

The chain carries TRBV5-4 and TRBJ1-4; no clear D. This CDR3 comprises 13 residues. Germline CDR1 SGHNT, CDR2 YYREEE (reference sequence). Deletions cut 3 bases from V and 4 bases from J, with 7 bases between. This CDR3 is CASSWRVNEKLFF. The CDR3 region has the DNA TGTGCCAGCAGCTGGAGGGTTAATGAAAAACTGTTTTTT.

The V call is TRBV6-1, the J call TRBJ1-1; D may be TRBD1 (5 bases). The length of the CDR3 is 14 residues. The V gene's germline CDR1 is MNHNS and CDR2 SASEGT. Trimming pared 8 bases from V and 0 bases from J, leaving 13 bases between. The CDR3 DNA sequence: TGTGCCAGCGAGACAGAGCCCATGAACACTGAAGCTTTCTTT. Its protein is CASETEPMNTEAFF.

The V gene is TRBV5-1, the J gene TRBJ2-2; 9 nucleotides agree with TRBD1. The CDR3 length is 16 residues. The germline V gene has CDR1 SGHRS and CDR2 YFSETQ. With V trimmed by 4 bases and J by 7 bases, 11 bases remained unmatched. This chain's CDR3 is CASSPRRDRADGELFF. CDR3 in DNA: TGCGCCAGCAGCCCCCGCCGGGACAGGGCTGACGGGGAGCTGTTTTTT.

The chain employs TRBV27 and TRBJ1-1; 9 nucleotides align to TRBD1. The germline V gene encodes CDR1 MNHEY and CDR2 SMNVEV (reference sequence). The CDR3 sequence is 14 residues long. Trimming cost V 5 bases and J 4 bases; bases outside gene matches: 5. CDR3 protein: CASSPRQGGTEAFF. The CDR3 coding sequence is TGTGCCAGCAGTCCCCGACAGGGGGGCACTGAAGCTTTCTTT.

The chain is built from TRBV10-2 and TRBJ1-5, with D unclear. V lost 3 bases and J lost 3, with 9 bases in between. The length of the CDR3 is 14 residues. Germline CDR1 reads WSHSY; CDR2 reads SAAADI. CDR3 in DNA: TGCGCCAGCAGTGATGCTGGGATCAATCAGCCCCAGCATTTT. Translation: CASSDAGINQPQHF.

V gene TRBV6-5 combines with J gene TRBJ1-1; no clear D gene. The CDR3 is made up of 13 amino acids. In germline, CDR1 is MNHEY, CDR2 SVGAGI. V was cut by 5 bases and J by 1 base, with 8 bases left in between. The CDR3 here is CASSRGRNTEAFF. For the CDR3, the DNA is TGTGCCAGCAGTCGAGGGAGGAACACTGAAGCTTTCTTT.

This clone has a single count. The J gene is TRBJ2-7, the V gene TRBV28, with 9 positions matching TRBD2. This CDR3 region has 15 residues. V shed 10 bases, J shed 2 bases, and the junction held 12 bases outside the gene matches. The germline V gene has CDR1 MDHEN and CDR2 SYDVKM. For the CDR3, the DNA is TGTGCCACCAGCCTGACAGCGGGAGGAACCTACGAGCAGTACTTC. It codes for CATSLTAGGTYEQYF. The entire variable domain, with the rest obtained from reference TRBV28 and TRBJ2-7, is as follows: DVKVTQSSRYLVKRTGEKVFLECVQDMDHENMFWYRQDPGLGLRLIYFSYDVKMKEKGDIPEGYSVSREKKERFSLILESASTNQTSMYLCATSLTAGGTYEQYFGPGTRLTVT.